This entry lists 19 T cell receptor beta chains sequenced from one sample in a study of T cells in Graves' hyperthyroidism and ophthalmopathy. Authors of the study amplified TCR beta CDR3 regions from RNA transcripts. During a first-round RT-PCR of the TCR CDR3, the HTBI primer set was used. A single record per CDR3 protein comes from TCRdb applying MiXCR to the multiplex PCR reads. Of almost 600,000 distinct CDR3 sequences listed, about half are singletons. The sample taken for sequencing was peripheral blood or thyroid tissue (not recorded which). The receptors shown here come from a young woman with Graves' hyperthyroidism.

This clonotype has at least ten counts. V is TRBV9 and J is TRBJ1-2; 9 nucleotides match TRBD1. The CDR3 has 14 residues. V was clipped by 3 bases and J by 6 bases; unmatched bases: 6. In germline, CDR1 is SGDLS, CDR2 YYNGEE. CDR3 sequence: CASSGVTGGHGYTF. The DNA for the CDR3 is TGTGCCAGCAGCGGCGTAACAGGGGGCCATGGCTACACCTTC. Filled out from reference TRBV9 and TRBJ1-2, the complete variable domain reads DSGVTQTPKHLITATGQRVTLRCSPRSGDLSVYWYQQSLDQGLQFLIQYYNGEERAKGNILERFSAQQFPDLHSELNLSSLELGDSALYFCASSGVTGGHGYTFGSGTRLTVV.

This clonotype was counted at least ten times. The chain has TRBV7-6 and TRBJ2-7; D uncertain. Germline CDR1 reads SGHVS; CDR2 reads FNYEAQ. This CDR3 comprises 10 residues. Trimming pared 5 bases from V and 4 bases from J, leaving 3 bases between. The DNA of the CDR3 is TGTGCCAGCAGCCCGTACGAGCAGTACTTC. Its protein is CASSPYEQYF. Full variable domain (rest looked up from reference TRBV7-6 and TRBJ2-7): GAGVSQSPRYKVTKRGQDVALRCDPISGHVSLYWYRQALGQGPEFLTYFNYEAQQDKSGLPNDRFSAERPEGSISTLTIQRTEQRDSAMYRCASSPYEQYFGPGTRLTVT.

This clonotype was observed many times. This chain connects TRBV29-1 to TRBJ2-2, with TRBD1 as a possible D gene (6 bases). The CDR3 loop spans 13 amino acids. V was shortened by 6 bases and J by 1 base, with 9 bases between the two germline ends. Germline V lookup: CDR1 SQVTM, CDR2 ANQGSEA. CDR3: CSVHRENTGELFF. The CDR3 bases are TGCAGCGTCCACAGGGAGAACACCGGGGAGCTGTTTTTT.

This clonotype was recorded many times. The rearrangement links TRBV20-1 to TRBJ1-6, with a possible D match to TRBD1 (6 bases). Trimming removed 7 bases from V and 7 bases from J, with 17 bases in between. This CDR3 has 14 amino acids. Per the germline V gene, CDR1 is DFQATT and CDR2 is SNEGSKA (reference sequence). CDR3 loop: CSGVGGGANSPLHF. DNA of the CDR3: TGCAGTGGGGTGGGGGGGGGCGCGAATTCACCCCTCCACTTT.

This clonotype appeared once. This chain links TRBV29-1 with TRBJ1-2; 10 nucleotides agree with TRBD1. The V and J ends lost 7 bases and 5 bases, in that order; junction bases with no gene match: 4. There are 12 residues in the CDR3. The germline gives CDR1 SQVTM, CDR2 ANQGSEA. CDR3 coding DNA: TGCAGCGCCGCGGACAGGGGGTATGGCTACACCTTC. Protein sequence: CSAADRGYGYTF.

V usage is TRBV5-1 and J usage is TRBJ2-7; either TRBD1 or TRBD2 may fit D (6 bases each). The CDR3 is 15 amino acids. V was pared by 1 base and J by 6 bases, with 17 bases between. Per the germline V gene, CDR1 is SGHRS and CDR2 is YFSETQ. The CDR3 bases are TGCGCCAGCAGCTTGAGGGGGGCTGGCGTTACCGAGCAGTACTTC. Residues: CASSLRGAGVTEQYF.

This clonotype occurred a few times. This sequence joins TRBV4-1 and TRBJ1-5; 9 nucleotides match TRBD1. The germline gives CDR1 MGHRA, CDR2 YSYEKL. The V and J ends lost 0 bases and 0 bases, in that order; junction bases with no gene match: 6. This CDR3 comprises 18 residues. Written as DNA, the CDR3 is TGCGCCAGCAGCCAAGATCTCGGACAGGGGTATAGCAATCAGCCCCAGCATTTT. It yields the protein CASSQDLGQGYSNQPQHF.

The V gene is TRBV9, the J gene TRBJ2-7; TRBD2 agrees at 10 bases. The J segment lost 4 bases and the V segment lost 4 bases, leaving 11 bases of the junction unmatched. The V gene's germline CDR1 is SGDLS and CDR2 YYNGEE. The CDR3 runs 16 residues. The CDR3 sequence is CASSWGTAGGPYEQYF. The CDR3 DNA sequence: TGTGCCAGCAGCTGGGGGACAGCGGGAGGGCCGTACGAGCAGTACTTC. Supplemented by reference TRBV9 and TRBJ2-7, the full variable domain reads DSGVTQTPKHLITATGQRVTLRCSPRSGDLSVYWYQQSLDQGLQFLIQYYNGEERAKGNILERFSAQQFPDLHSELNLSSLELGDSALYFCASSWGTAGGPYEQYFGPGTRLTVT.

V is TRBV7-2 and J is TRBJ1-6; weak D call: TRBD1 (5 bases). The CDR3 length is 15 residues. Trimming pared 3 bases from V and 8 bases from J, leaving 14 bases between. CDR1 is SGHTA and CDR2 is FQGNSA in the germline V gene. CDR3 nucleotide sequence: TGTGCCAGCAGCTTGGGATCAGGGAAGGATTCACCCCTCCACTTT. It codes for CASSLGSGKDSPLHF.

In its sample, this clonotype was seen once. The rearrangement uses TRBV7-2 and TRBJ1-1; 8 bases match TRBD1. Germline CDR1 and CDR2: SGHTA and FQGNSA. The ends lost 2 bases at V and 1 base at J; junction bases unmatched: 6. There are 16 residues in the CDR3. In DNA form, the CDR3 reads TGTGCCAGCAGCTTATCTGCCGGGACAGGGAACACTGAAGCTTTCTTT. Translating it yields CASSLSAGTGNTEAFF.

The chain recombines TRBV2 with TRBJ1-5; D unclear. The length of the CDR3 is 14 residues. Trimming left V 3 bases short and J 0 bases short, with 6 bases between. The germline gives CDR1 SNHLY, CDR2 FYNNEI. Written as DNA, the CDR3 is TGTGCCAGCAGTGACATTAGTAGCAATCAGCCCCAGCATTTT. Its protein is CASSDISSNQPQHF. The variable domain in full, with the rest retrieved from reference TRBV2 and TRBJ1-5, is EPEVTQTPSHQVTQMGQEVILRCVPISNHLYFYWYRQILGQKVEFLVSFYNNEISEKSEIFDDQFSVERPDGSNFTLKIRSTKLEDSAMYFCASSDISSNQPQHFGDGTRLSIL.

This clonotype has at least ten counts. The CDR3 sequence: CASSTRGGTQYF. The CDR3 coding sequence is TGTGCCAGCAGCACACGAGGGGGGACCCAGTACTTC. This rearrangement joins TRBV9 to TRBJ2-5; weak D call: TRBD1 (6 bases). V dropped 4 bases and J dropped 7 bases, with 11 bases sitting between them. Looked up from germline, CDR1 is SGDLS and CDR2 is YYNGEE. There are 12 residues in the CDR3.

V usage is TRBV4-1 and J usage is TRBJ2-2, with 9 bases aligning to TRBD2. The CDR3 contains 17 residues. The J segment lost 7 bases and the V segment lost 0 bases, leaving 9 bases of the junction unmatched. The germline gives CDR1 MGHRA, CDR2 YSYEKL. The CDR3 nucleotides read TGCGCCAGCAGCCAAGATAAAAGCGGGAGGTTGGGCGGGGAGCTGTTTTTT. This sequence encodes CASSQDKSGRLGGELFF.

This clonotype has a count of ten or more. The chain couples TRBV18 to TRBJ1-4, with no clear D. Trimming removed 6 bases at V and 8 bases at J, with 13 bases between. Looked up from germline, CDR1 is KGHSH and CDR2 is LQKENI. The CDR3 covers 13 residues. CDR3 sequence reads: CASSGNVNEKLFF. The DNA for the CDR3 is TGTGCCAGCTCTGGGAACGTTAACGAAAAACTGTTTTTT.

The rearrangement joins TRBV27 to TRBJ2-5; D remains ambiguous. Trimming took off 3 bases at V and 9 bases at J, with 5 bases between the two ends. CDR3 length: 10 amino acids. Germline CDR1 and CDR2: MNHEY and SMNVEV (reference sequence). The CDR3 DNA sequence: TGTGCCAGCAGTTTTAGATCCCAGTACTTC. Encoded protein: CASSFRSQYF.

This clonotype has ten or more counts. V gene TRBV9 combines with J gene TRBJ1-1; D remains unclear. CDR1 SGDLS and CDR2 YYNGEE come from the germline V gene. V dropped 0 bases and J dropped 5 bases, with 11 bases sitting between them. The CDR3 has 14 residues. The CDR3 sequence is CASSVGVGGTEAFF. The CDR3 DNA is TGTGCCAGCAGCGTAGGAGTGGGCGGAACTGAAGCTTTCTTT.

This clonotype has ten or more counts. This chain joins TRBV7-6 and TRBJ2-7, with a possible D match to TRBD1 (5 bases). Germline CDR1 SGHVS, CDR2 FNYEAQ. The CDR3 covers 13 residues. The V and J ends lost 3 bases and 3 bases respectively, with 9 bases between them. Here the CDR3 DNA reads TGTGCCAGCAGCTTTGGGGCCCACTACGAGCAGTACTTC. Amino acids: CASSFGAHYEQYF.

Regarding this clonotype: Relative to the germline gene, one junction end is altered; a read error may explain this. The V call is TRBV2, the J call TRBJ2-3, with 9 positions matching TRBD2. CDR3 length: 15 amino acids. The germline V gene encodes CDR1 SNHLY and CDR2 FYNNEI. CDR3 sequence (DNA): TGTGCCGGCAGTGAGCGGGAGGAACACACAGATACGCAGTATTTT. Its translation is CAGSEREEHTDTQYF.

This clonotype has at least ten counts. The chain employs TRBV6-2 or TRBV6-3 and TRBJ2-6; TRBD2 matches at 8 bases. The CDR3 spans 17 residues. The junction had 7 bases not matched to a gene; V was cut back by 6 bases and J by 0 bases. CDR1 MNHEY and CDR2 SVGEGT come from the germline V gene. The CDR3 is CASSRLAPSSGANVLTF. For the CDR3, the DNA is TGTGCCAGCAGCCGACTAGCGCCGTCCTCTGGGGCCAACGTCCTGACTTTC.